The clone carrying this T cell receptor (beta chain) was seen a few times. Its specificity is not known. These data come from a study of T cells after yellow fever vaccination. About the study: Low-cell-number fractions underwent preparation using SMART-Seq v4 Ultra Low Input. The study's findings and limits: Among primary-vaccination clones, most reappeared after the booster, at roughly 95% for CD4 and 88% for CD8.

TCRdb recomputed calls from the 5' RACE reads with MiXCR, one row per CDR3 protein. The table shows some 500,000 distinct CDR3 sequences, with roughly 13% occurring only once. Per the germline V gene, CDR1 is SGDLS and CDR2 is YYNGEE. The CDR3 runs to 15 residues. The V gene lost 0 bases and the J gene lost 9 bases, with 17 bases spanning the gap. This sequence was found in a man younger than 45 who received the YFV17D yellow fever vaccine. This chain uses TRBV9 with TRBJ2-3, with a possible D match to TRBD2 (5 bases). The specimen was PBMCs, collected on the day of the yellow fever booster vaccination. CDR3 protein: CASSVEGGLGVTQYF. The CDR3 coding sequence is TGTGCCAGCAGCGTAGAAGGAGGACTTGGGGTAACGCAGTATTTT.